Each of the 10 T cell receptor beta chains below was sequenced from the same sample in a study of CD8 T cells in Susac syndrome. It was with random hexamers that about 0.45 to 1 ug RNA was reverse transcribed. TCRdb re-derived calls from the immunoSEQ multiplex PCR reads in MiXCR, one entry per CDR3 protein. The sample yields 100,000 to 150,000 distinct CDR3 sequences, more than 90% seen once. Sequences were obtained from CD4+ T cells from PBMCs. The receptors originated from a human donor in good health.

This clonotype was detected only once. J is TRBJ2-2 and V is TRBV19; 13 nucleotides agree with TRBD2. Germline V gene sequence: CDR1 LNHDA, CDR2 SQIVND (reference sequence). The CDR3 contains 15 residues. V was pared by 8 bases and J by 6 bases, with 6 bases of the junction left unmatched. CDR3 sequence (DNA): TGTGCCAGTCGACCGGGACTAGCGGGACCCGGGGAGCTGTTTTTT. This codes for CASRPGLAGPGELFF. Variable domain in full (rest from reference TRBV19 and TRBJ2-2): DGGITQSPKYLFRKEGQNVTLSCEQNLNHDAMYWYRQDPGQGLRLIYYSQIVNDFQKGDIAEGYSVSREKKESFPLTVTSAQKNPTAFYLCASRPGLAGPGELFFGEGSRLTVL.

This clonotype was counted between two and nine times. The CDR3 is CASSPTGEGDQPQHF. CDR3 coding DNA: TGTGCCAGCAGCCCGACAGGGGAGGGTGATCAGCCCCAGCATTTT. This chain joins TRBV6-1 and TRBJ1-5; TRBD1 aligns across 8 bases. This CDR3 is built from 15 residues. In germline, CDR1 is MNHNS, CDR2 SASEGT. The V segment lost 6 bases and the J segment 5 bases; nucleotides outside the gene matches: 9.

The chain links TRBV19 to TRBJ2-1; D perhaps matches TRBD2 (6 bases). Germline loops: CDR1 LNHDA, CDR2 SQIVND (reference sequence). The CDR3 covers 14 residues. Trimming took 6 bases from V and 5 from J, leaving 14 bases between them. CDR3: CASSFTGVHNEQFF. As DNA, the CDR3 is TGTGCCAGTAGCTTTACGGGAGTGCACAATGAGCAGTTCTTC. The variable domain in full, with the rest retrieved from reference TRBV19 and TRBJ2-1, is DGGITQSPKYLFRKEGQNVTLSCEQNLNHDAMYWYRQDPGQGLRLIYYSQIVNDFQKGDIAEGYSVSREKKESFPLTVTSAQKNPTAFYLCASSFTGVHNEQFFGPGTRLTVL.

The DNA for the CDR3 is TGTGCCAGCAGCCCCGGTAGGATGCATAGCAATCAGCCCCAGCATTTT. Translation: CASSPGRMHSNQPQHF. The V gene is TRBV16, the J gene TRBJ1-5; D not resolved. This CDR3 is built from 16 residues. Germline V lookup: CDR1 KGHSY, CDR2 FQNENV. V lost 4 bases and J 0 bases, leaving 13 bases between the germline ends.

CDR3 sequence: CASSPPWETQYF. In DNA form, the CDR3 reads TGTGCCAGCTCACCACCTTGGGAGACCCAGTACTTC. This chain links TRBV18 with TRBJ2-5; D unresolved. Between the trimmed V and J ends, which lost 0 bases and 5 bases, there was a span of 4 bases. This CDR3 is built from 12 residues. The germline V gene has CDR1 KGHSH and CDR2 LQKENI.

V usage is TRBV29-1 and J usage is TRBJ1-5; D unclear. V lost 4 bases and J lost 4, with 14 bases in between. The germline V gene has CDR1 SQVTM and CDR2 ANQGSEA. This CDR3 comprises 14 residues. The CDR3 sequence is CSVARGVGNQPQHF. The CDR3 region has the DNA TGCAGCGTTGCCCGTGGGGTCGGGAATCAGCCCCAGCATTTT.

This chain joins TRBV7-2 and TRBJ1-1; weak D call: TRBD1 (5 bases). The CDR3 spans 15 residues. Germline V gene sequence: CDR1 SGHTA, CDR2 FQGNSA. V was trimmed by 5 bases and J by 4 bases, leaving 17 bases between them. The CDR3 reads CASSHSRGGSTEAFF. The DNA of the CDR3 is TGTGCCAGCAGCCACTCTCGTGGGGGGAGCACTGAAGCTTTCTTT. The full variable domain, its missing parts supplied by reference TRBV7-2 and TRBJ1-1, is GAGVSQSPSNKVTEKGKDVELRCDPISGHTALYWYRQSLGQGLEFLIYFQGNSAPDKSGLPSDRFSAERTGGSVSTLTIQRTQQEDSAVYLCASSHSRGGSTEAFFGQGTRLTVV.

The chain uses TRBV12-3 or TRBV12-4 and TRBJ1-5, with D tentatively TRBD1 (5 bases). There are 13 residues in the CDR3. With 5 bases removed from V and 7 bases from J, the gap between germline ends came to 12 bases. For the CDR3, the DNA is TGTGCCAGCAGTCCTAGACAGATCCAGCCCCAGCATTTT. It translates to CASSPRQIQPQHF.

The chain combines TRBV6-6 with TRBJ1-3; no firm D call. Trimming removed 4 bases from V and 2 bases from J, with 12 bases in between. The germline V gene has CDR1 MNHNY and CDR2 SVGAGI (reference sequence). The CDR3 length is 15 residues. CDR3 in DNA: TGTGCCAGCAGTTCCCGCGAGGCGGCTGGAAACACCATATATTTT. Its protein is CASSSREAAGNTIYF.

CDR3 region: CASSSGLAGGNEQFF. CDR3 nucleotide sequence: TGTGCCAGCAGCTCAGGGCTAGCGGGAGGTAATGAGCAGTTCTTC. V gene TRBV7-7 combines with J gene TRBJ2-1; 11 bases line up with TRBD2. V dropped 4 bases and J dropped 7; count of bases not matched to a gene: 6. Germline V lookup: CDR1 SSHAT, CDR2 FNYEAQ (reference sequence). This CDR3 is 15 amino acids long.